This TCR beta chain was captured in a study of T cell responses to AZD1222 COVID-19 vaccine. Study-level findings and limits: Compared with day 0, the breadth and depth of the Spike-specific TCR repertoire rose significantly after two doses of AZD1222. The sample set comprised mostly white British donors with more females, and clonal diversity was possibly underestimated. Researchers report vaccine-associated CD4 TCRs spanning spike, with dominance at 160-218 and 743-854.

Germline V gene sequence: CDR1 SGHRS, CDR2 YFSETQ. The CDR3 is 16 residues long. V shed 4 bases and J shed 1 base, with 16 bases lying between them. In regard to this clone: No antigen is known for it.

Measured with immunoSEQ multiplex PCR; TCRdb has only the in-frame clones, and not every one. Here the sample spans approximately 88,000 clones, approximately 82% being singletons. Sample: peripheral blood, taken on day 0 of AZD1222 vaccination. This sequence was found in an adult in good health. The genes are TRBV5-1 and TRBJ2-3; D is perhaps TRBD1 (6 bases). CDR3 in DNA: TGCGCCAGCAGCCGAGGAGGTGGACAGCGCACAGATACGCAGTATTTT. Its translation is CASSRGGGQRTDTQYF.